The 21 T cell receptor beta chains listed next were all sequenced from one sample in a study of PD-1 blockade in classical Hodgkin lymphoma. Each patient experienced a relapse that followed autologous stem cell transplantation, and brentuximab vedotin exposure varied. This table comes from immunoSEQ multiplex PCR, and its TCRdb copy is limited to in-frame clones, with some not included. The data show 95,000 to 120,000 clones, roughly nine tenths seen once. Specimen: peripheral blood mononuclear cells (PBMCs), collected before the second cycle of nivolumab. These receptors all come from a human donor with classical Hodgkin lymphoma.

This clone occurred once. The chain couples TRBV21-1 to TRBJ2-1; TRBD1 is the table's D call and was not checked against the DNA. TRBV21-1 is recorded as a pseudogene. The CDR3 has 17 residues. DNA of the CDR3: TGTGCCAGCAGCGCAGAAGTCCGGGACAAGGTCTACAATGAGCAGTTCTTC. Translating it yields CASSAEVRDKVYNEQFF.

The rearrangement uses TRBV6-1 and TRBJ2-1, with 7 bases identical to TRBD2. Per germline, CDR1 MNHNS and CDR2 SASEGT. V was pared by 1 base and J by 0 bases, with 3 bases of the junction left unmatched. The CDR3 has 16 amino acids. For the CDR3, the DNA is TGTGCCAGCAGTGAAGTAGCGGGTAGCTCCTACAATGAGCAGTTCTTC. Translating gives CASSEVAGSSYNEQFF.

This chain uses TRBV6-5 with TRBJ2-3, with TRBD2 identical over 14 bases. From germline, CDR1 is MNHEY and CDR2 SVGAGI. V shed 6 bases, J shed 5 bases, and the junction held 4 bases outside the gene matches. The CDR3 sequence is 15 residues long. CDR3 amino acids: CASSRGTSGRDTQYF. CDR3 DNA: TGTGCCAGCAGCCGCGGGACTAGCGGGAGAGATACGCAGTATTTT.

This clone showed up just a few times. This chain joins TRBV4-2 and TRBJ1-1, with 9 bases lining up with TRBD1. The junction had 11 bases not matched to a gene; V was cut back by 7 bases and J by 2 bases. Germline V gives CDR1 LGHNA, CDR2 YNFKEQ. This CDR3 comprises 16 residues. The CDR3 sequence: CASMPTGGELNTEAFF. The DNA of the CDR3 is TGTGCCAGCATGCCGACAGGGGGAGAACTTAACACTGAAGCTTTCTTT.

The chain combines TRBV6-4 with TRBJ1-1, with D possibly TRBD1 on 5 matching bases. Germline V CDR1 and CDR2: MRHNA, SNTAGT. The CDR3 has 15 amino acids. V was cut by 0 bases and J by 0 bases, with 8 bases left in between. The chain's CDR3 is CASSDSGGMNTEAFF. In DNA form, the CDR3 reads TGTGCCAGCAGTGACTCCGGGGGTATGAACACTGAAGCTTTCTTT.

The chain is built from TRBV5-8 and TRBJ2-7; D remains ambiguous. The CDR3 totals 12 residues. Germline V gives CDR1 SGHTS, CDR2 YDEGEE. Trimming cost V 1 base and J 1 base, with 3 bases left between them. The CDR3 sequence: CASSLSSYEQYF. The CDR3 DNA follows: TGTGCCAGCAGCTTGTCGTCCTACGAGCAGTACTTC.

This clone was recorded only once. The CDR3 region is CASSQATRTSGRGYNEQFF. The DNA for the CDR3 is TGCGCCAGCAGCCAAGCTACTAGGACTAGCGGGAGGGGATACAATGAGCAGTTCTTC. V and J are TRBV4-1 and TRBJ2-1, with TRBD2 matching 15 bases. Germline trimming cut 1 base from V and 4 bases from J; bases unmatched to any gene: 8. The germline gives CDR1 MGHRA, CDR2 YSYEKL. CDR3 length: 19 amino acids.

V and J are TRBV18 and TRBJ2-7; 8 positions agree with TRBD1. The CDR3 is made up of 21 amino acids. The germline CDR1 and CDR2 sequences are KGHSH and LQKENI. V shed 8 bases and J 4 bases; nucleotides not matched to a gene: 31. CDR3 nucleotide sequence: TGTGCCAGCACACGACTACGAAATCCAGGACAGGGAGTTTTGGCGCGGTACGAGCAGTACTTC. Translation gives CASTRLRNPGQGVLARYEQYF.

This sequence joins TRBV6-5 and TRBJ2-7; D gene uncertain. Per the germline V gene, CDR1 is MNHEY and CDR2 is SVGAGI. With 0 bases removed from V and 0 bases from J, the gap between germline ends came to 6 bases. This CDR3 is built from 14 residues. The CDR3 DNA sequence: TGTGCCAGCAGTTACTCGGGCAGCTCCTACGAGCAGTACTTC. Its translation is CASSYSGSSYEQYF.

The chain is built from TRBV11-2 and TRBJ1-4, with D uncertain. The ends were cut back, 5 bases at V and 0 bases at J, with 13 bases in the middle. This CDR3 spans 16 amino acids. Germline CDR1 and CDR2: SGHAT and FQNNGV. The CDR3 spells CASSLTVSSTNEKLFF. CDR3 sequence (DNA): TGTGCCAGCAGCCTGACCGTTAGTTCAACTAATGAAAAACTGTTTTTT. Complete variable domain (other parts from reference TRBV11-2 and TRBJ1-4): EAGVAQSPRYKIIEKRQSVAFWCNPISGHATLYWYQQILGQGPKLLIQFQNNGVVDDSQLPKDRFSAERLKGVDSTLKIQPAKLEDSAVYLCASSLTVSSTNEKLFFGSGTQLSVL.

The chain recombines TRBV19 with TRBJ1-1, with D perhaps matching TRBD1 (6 bases). The V end lost 8 bases, the J end lost 4 bases, and 20 bases lay between the germline ends. Germline V gene data show CDR1 as LNHDA and CDR2 as SQIVND (reference sequence). This CDR3 has 15 residues. The CDR3 nucleotides are TGTGCCAGTGGTGTCGAGGGGGTAGGGGGCACTGAAGCTTTCTTT. The encoded protein is CASGVEGVGGTEAFF.

This clone turned up a few times. The V gene is TRBV30, the J gene TRBJ1-5, with 7 bases that match TRBD1. The V gene's germline CDR1 is GTSNPN and CDR2 SVGIG (reference sequence). This CDR3 contains 14 residues. The junction had 5 bases not matched to a gene; V was cut back by 0 bases and J by 6 bases. CDR3 in amino acids: CAWSVQGRGQPQHF. The CDR3 nucleotides read TGTGCCTGGAGTGTACAGGGGCGGGGTCAGCCCCAGCATTTT.

This clone was observed once. The rearrangement links TRBV11-2 to TRBJ2-7; no clear D gene. Between the trimmed V and J ends, which lost 3 bases and 2 bases, there was a span of 11 bases. Germline V CDR1 and CDR2: SGHAT, FQNNGV. The CDR3 is 14 residues long. Written as DNA, the CDR3 is TGTGCCAGCAGCTTTGGCGAATCCGCCTACGAGCAGTACTTC. Protein sequence: CASSFGESAYEQYF.

The chain carries TRBV30 and TRBJ1-2; no firm D call. The CDR3 totals 12 residues. From germline, CDR1 is GTSNPN and CDR2 SVGIG (reference sequence). Trimming removed 7 bases at V and 7 bases at J, with 16 bases between. CDR3 coding DNA: TGTGCCTTTGTCGGCCCTATTGGTGGCTACACCTTC. Translating gives CAFVGPIGGYTF.

The chain joins TRBV5-1 to TRBJ2-4; D possibly corresponds to TRBD2 (5 bases). The CDR3 covers 15 residues. Germline lookup yields CDR1 SGHRS and CDR2 YFSETQ. V was shortened by 1 base and J by 8 bases, with 16 bases between the two germline ends. CDR3 DNA sequence: TGCGCCAGCAGCTTGACAGTTCTAGCCGAGGACATTCAGTACTTC. Its translation is CASSLTVLAEDIQYF.

This chain connects TRBV7-9 to TRBJ2-5, with 9 bases fitting TRBD1. CDR3 length: 14 amino acids. The junction had 4 bases not matched to a gene; V was cut back by 5 bases and J by 3 bases. Germline V lookup: CDR1 SEHNR, CDR2 FQNEAQ (reference sequence). The chain's CDR3 is CASSDRDREETQYF. The CDR3 coding sequence is TGTGCCAGCAGCGACCGGGACAGGGAAGAGACCCAGTACTTC.

The chain links TRBV5-4 to TRBJ2-7, with 11 bases that match TRBD1. CDR1 is SGHNT and CDR2 is YYREEE in the germline V gene (reference sequence). Trimming removed 0 bases from V and 5 bases from J; junction bases left unmatched: 7. The CDR3 is 16 amino acids. CDR3 region: CASSLDGGQGVHEQYF. CDR3 nucleotide sequence: TGTGCCAGCAGCTTGGACGGGGGACAGGGGGTCCACGAGCAGTACTTC. Using reference TRBV5-4 and TRBJ2-7 for the parts outside the CDR3, the full variable domain is ETGVTQSPTHLIKTRGQQVTLRCSSQSGHNTVSWYQQALGQGPQFIFQYYREEENGRGNFPPRFSGLQFPNYSSELNVNALELDDSALYLCASSLDGGQGVHEQYFGPGTRLTVT.

The chain is built from TRBV28 and TRBJ2-7; D is possibly TRBD1 (5 bases). This CDR3 comprises 13 residues. V dropped 3 bases and J dropped 3 bases, with 9 bases sitting between them. Germline values: CDR1 MDHEN, CDR2 SYDVKM. CDR3: CASSLTVYYEQYF. The CDR3, as DNA: TGTGCCAGCAGTTTGACAGTCTACTACGAGCAGTACTTC.

The chain carries TRBV6-1 and TRBJ1-1; weak D call: TRBD1 (5 bases). Deletions cut 6 bases from V and 0 bases from J, with 14 bases between. CDR3 length: 15 residues. The germline V gene has CDR1 MNHNS and CDR2 SASEGT. The CDR3 nucleotides read TGTGCCAGCAGCGGCCAGGGACTGCTGAACACTGAAGCTTTCTTT. Protein sequence: CASSGQGLLNTEAFF.

This chain links TRBV7-9 with TRBJ2-1; the D is unclear. The germline V and J ends were trimmed by 2 bases and 7 bases, with 6 bases remaining between them. This CDR3 is built from 12 residues. Per germline, CDR1 SEHNR and CDR2 FQNEAQ (reference sequence). The CDR3: CASSLTNNEQFF. The CDR3 DNA reads as TGTGCCAGCAGCTTAACTAATAATGAGCAGTTCTTC.

This clone was recorded a few times. The CDR3 reads CASSIEGTGNTEAFF. For the CDR3, the DNA is TGTGCCAGTAGTATAGAGGGGACGGGAAACACTGAAGCTTTCTTT. This rearrangement joins TRBV19 to TRBJ1-1, with TRBD1 as a possible D gene (5 bases). In germline, CDR1 is LNHDA, CDR2 SQIVND (reference sequence). This CDR3 comprises 15 residues. Trimming removed 0 bases from V and 2 bases from J, with 10 bases in between.